What follows are 7 T cell receptor beta chains derived from one specimen sequenced in a study of cytomegalovirus exposure and HLA in healthy donors. The PCR was carried out with 60 Vbeta primers and 13 Jbeta primers. The data were produced by immunoSEQ multiplex PCR, yet TCRdb's version contains in-frame clones alone and is incomplete. The sample shows more than 90,000 clones, 75% to 85% of them seen only once. The sequenced sample consisted of PBMCs. The receptors here all came from a woman aged 18-29 years in good health and CMV-seropositive.

This clone was observed once. The rearrangement joins TRBV15 to TRBJ2-1; the match to TRBD2 covers 12 bases. Looked up from germline, CDR1 is LNHNV and CDR2 is YYDKDF (reference sequence). There are 16 residues in the CDR3. The V and J ends lost 8 bases and 6 bases, in that order; junction bases with no gene match: 11. The CDR3 nucleotides read TGTGCCACCGAACGGGGGCTAGCGGGAGGGTTCAATGAGCAGTTCTTC. Translation: CATERGLAGGFNEQFF.

The rearrangement joins TRBV2 to TRBJ1-1, with TRBD1 matching 10 bases. J was trimmed by 0 bases and V by 3 bases; bases with no gene match: 1. The CDR3 runs to 15 residues. CDR1 and CDR2 from the germline V gene are SNHLY and FYNNEI. In DNA form, the CDR3 reads TGTGCCAGCAGTGAGGACAGGGGGATGAACACTGAAGCTTTCTTT. Translation gives CASSEDRGMNTEAFF.

The V call is TRBV9, the J call TRBJ2-1; TRBD2 might be the D (6 bases). This CDR3 region has 13 residues. Germline CDR1 and CDR2: SGDLS and YYNGEE. Trimming stripped 4 bases from V and 5 bases from J, with 10 bases between. The CDR3 sequence is CASSPGEDNEQFF. Here the CDR3 DNA reads TGTGCCAGCAGCCCCGGGGAGGACAATGAGCAGTTCTTC.

The chain is built from TRBV9 and TRBJ2-1; a possible D gene is TRBD1 (6 bases). V lost 3 bases and J 4 bases, leaving 11 bases between the germline ends. The CDR3 totals 14 residues. From germline, CDR1 is SGDLS and CDR2 YYNGEE. CDR3 nucleotide sequence: TGTGCCAGCAGCGCCCTAGGGACATACAATGAGCAGTTCTTC. Its protein product is CASSALGTYNEQFF.

The chain couples TRBV7-9 to TRBJ1-5, with 9 bases fitting TRBD1. The CDR3 length is 17 residues. The junction had 9 bases not matched to a gene; V was cut back by 4 bases and J by 2 bases. Germline V gene lookup returns CDR1 SEHNR and CDR2 FQNEAQ (reference sequence). The CDR3 protein is CASSSSDRGIGNQPQHF. The CDR3, as DNA: TGTGCCAGCAGCTCGTCGGACAGGGGAATTGGCAATCAGCCCCAGCATTTT. The full variable domain, completed using reference TRBV7-9 and TRBJ1-5, is DTGVSQNPRHKITKRGQNVTFRCDPISEHNRLYWYRQTLGQGPEFLTYFQNEAQLEKSRLLSDRFSAERPKGSFSTLEIQRTEQGDSAMYLCASSSSDRGIGNQPQHFGDGTRLSIL.

The gene calls are TRBV18 and TRBJ2-5; 7 bases fit TRBD2. Germline V gives CDR1 KGHSH, CDR2 LQKENI. This CDR3 is built from 16 residues. The J segment lost 3 bases and the V segment lost 4 bases, leaving 11 bases of the junction unmatched. The CDR3 nucleotides are TGTGCCAGCTCACGGGGGGGATCGAGCGGAGAAGAGACCCAGTACTTC. It translates to CASSRGGSSGEETQYF.

This chain joins TRBV19 and TRBJ2-1; 10 bases agree with TRBD2. The length of the CDR3 is 16 residues. The trim removed 5 bases at V and 5 bases at J, leaving 9 bases unmatched. In germline, CDR1 is LNHDA, CDR2 SQIVND (reference sequence). The CDR3 protein is CASSPPGLAENNEQFF. CDR3 coding DNA: TGTGCCAGTAGTCCACCCGGACTAGCGGAAAACAATGAGCAGTTCTTC.